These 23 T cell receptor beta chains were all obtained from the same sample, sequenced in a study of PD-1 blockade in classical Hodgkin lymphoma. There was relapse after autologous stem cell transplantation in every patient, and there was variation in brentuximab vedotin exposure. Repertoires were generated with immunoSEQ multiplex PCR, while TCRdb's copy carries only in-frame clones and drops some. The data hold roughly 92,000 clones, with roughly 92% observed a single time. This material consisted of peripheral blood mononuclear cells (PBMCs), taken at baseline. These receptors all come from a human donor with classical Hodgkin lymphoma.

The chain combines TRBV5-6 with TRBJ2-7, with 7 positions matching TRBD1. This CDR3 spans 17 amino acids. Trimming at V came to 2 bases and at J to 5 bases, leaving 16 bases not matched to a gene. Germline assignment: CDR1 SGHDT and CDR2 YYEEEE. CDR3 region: CASSLVNPQGRGNEQYF. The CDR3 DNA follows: TGTGCCAGCAGCTTAGTCAATCCCCAGGGCAGGGGGAACGAGCAGTACTTC.

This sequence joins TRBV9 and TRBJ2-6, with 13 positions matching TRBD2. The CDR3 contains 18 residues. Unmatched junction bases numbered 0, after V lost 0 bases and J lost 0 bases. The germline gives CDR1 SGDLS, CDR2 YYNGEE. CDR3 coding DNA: TGTGCCAGCAGCGTAGGACTAGCGGGAGGCTCTGGGGCCAACGTCCTGACTTTC. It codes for CASSVGLAGGSGANVLTF. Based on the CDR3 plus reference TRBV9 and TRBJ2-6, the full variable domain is DSGVTQTPKHLITATGQRVTLRCSPRSGDLSVYWYQQSLDQGLQFLIQYYNGEERAKGNILERFSAQQFPDLHSELNLSSLELGDSALYFCASSVGLAGGSGANVLTFGAGSRLTVL.

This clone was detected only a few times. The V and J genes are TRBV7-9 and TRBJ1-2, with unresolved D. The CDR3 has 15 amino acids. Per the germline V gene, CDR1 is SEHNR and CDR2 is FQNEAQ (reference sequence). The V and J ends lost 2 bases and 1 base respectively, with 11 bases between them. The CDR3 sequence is CASSLTNSFNYGYTF. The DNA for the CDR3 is TGTGCCAGCAGCTTAACTAATAGTTTTAACTATGGCTACACCTTC. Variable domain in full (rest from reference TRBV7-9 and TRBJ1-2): DTGVSQNPRHKITKRGQNVTFRCDPISEHNRLYWYRQTLGQGPEFLTYFQNEAQLEKSRLLSDRFSAERPKGSFSTLEIQRTEQGDSAMYLCASSLTNSFNYGYTFGSGTRLTVV.

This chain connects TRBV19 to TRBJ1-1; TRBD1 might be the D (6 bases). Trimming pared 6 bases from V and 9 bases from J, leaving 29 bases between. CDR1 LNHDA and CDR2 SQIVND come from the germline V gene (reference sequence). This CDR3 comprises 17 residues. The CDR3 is CASRKIIGQREWNQAFF. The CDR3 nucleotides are TGTGCCAGTAGGAAAATTATAGGACAGCGTGAGTGGAACCAAGCTTTCTTT.

CDR3 nucleotides: TGTGCCAGCAGTGAAGCTTTCTTT. As protein: CASSEAFF. The chain links TRBV6-5 to TRBJ1-1; D not resolved. Looked up from germline, CDR1 is MNHEY and CDR2 is SVGAGI. V lost 5 bases and J lost 8, with 0 bases in between. This CDR3 comprises 8 residues.

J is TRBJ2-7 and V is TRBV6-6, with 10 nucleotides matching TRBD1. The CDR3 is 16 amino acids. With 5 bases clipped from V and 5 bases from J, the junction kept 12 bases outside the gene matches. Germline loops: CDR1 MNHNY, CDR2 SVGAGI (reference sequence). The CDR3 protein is CASSNRFGTGDNEQYF. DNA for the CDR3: TGTGCCAGCAGTAATCGCTTCGGGACAGGGGACAACGAGCAGTACTTC.

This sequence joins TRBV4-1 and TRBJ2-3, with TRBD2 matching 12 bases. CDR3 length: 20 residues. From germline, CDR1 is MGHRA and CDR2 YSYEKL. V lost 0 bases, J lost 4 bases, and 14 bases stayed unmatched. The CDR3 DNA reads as TGCGCCAGCAGCCAAGAAAGAGGCGCTAGCGGGAGGGCCGAGGCAGATACGCAGTATTTT. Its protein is CASSQERGASGRAEADTQYF.

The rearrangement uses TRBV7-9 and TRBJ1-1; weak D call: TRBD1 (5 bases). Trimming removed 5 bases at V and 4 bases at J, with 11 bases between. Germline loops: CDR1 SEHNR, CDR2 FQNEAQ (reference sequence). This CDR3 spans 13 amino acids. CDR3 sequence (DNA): TGTGCCAGCAGCCGGGACTCAGGCACTGAAGCTTTCTTT. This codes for CASSRDSGTEAFF.

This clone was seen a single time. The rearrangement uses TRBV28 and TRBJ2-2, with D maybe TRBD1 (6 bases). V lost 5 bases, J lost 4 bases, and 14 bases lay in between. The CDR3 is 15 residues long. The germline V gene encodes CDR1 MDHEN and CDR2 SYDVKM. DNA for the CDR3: TGTGCCAGCAGTATATACAGGGCTTTCACCGGGGAGCTGTTTTTT. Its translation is CASSIYRAFTGELFF. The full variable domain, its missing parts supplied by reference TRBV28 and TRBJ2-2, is DVKVTQSSRYLVKRTGEKVFLECVQDMDHENMFWYRQDPGLGLRLIYFSYDVKMKEKGDIPEGYSVSREKKERFSLILESASTNQTSMYLCASSIYRAFTGELFFGEGSRLTVL.

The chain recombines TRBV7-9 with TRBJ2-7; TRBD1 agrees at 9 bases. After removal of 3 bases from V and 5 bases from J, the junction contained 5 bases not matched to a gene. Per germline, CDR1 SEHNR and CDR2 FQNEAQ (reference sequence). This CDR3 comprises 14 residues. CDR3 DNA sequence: TGTGCCAGCAGCTTTGAGGGACAGGGAAACGAGCAGTACTTC. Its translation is CASSFEGQGNEQYF.

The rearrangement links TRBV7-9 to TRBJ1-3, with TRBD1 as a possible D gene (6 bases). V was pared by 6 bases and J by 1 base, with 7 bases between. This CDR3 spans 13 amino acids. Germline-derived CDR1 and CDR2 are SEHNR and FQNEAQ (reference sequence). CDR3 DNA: TGTGCCAGCAGGACAGGTTCTGGAAACACCATATATTTT. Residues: CASRTGSGNTIYF. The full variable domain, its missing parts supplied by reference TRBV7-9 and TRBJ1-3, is DTGVSQNPRHKITKRGQNVTFRCDPISEHNRLYWYRQTLGQGPEFLTYFQNEAQLEKSRLLSDRFSAERPKGSFSTLEIQRTEQGDSAMYLCASRTGSGNTIYFGEGSWLTVV.

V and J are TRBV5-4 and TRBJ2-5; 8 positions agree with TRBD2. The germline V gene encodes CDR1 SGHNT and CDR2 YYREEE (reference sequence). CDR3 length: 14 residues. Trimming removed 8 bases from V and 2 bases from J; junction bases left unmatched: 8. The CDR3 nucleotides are TGTGCCAGGACCACTACTAGCGGACAAGAGACCCAGTACTTC. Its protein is CARTTTSGQETQYF.

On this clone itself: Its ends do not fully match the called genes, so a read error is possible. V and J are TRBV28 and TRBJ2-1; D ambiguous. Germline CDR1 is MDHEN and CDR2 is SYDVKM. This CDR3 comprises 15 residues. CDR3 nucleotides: TGTGCCAGCAGTTTTCTGGGGATTTCTAACAATGAACAGTTCTTC. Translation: CASSFLGISNNEQFF.

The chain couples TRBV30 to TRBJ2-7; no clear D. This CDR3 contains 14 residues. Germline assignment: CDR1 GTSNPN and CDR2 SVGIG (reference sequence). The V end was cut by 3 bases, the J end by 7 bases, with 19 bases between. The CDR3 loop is CAWSPPDPVREQYF. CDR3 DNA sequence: TGTGCCTGGAGCCCCCCTGATCCCGTCCGGGAGCAGTACTTC.

CDR3 residues: CASLLSTNTGELFF. CDR3 nucleotide sequence: TGTGCCAGTCTCTTATCAACGAACACCGGGGAGCTGTTTTTT. The chain couples TRBV18 to TRBJ2-2; the D is unclear. The CDR3 length is 14 residues. Germline-derived CDR1 and CDR2 are KGHSH and LQKENI. V lost 9 bases and J 0 bases, leaving 11 bases between the germline ends.

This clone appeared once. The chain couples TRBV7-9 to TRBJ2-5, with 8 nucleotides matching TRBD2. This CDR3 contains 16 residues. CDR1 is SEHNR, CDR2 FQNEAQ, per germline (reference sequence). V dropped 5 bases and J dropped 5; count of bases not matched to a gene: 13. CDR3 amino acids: CASSDSDSGTAETQYF. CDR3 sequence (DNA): TGTGCCAGCAGCGATTCCGATAGCGGGACGGCGGAGACCCAGTACTTC.

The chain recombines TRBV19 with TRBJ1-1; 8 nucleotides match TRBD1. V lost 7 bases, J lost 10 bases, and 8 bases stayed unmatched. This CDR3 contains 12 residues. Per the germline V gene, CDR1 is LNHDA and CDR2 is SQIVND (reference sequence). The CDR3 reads CASIAGQGAAFF. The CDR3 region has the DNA TGTGCCAGTATAGCTGGACAGGGCGCAGCTTTCTTT.

CDR3 coding DNA: TGTGCCAGCAGCTTGACGAACACTGAAGCTTTCTTT. It specifies CASSLTNTEAFF. The V call is TRBV12-1, the J call TRBJ1-1. TRBV12-1 corresponds to a pseudogene. The CDR3 sequence is 12 residues long.

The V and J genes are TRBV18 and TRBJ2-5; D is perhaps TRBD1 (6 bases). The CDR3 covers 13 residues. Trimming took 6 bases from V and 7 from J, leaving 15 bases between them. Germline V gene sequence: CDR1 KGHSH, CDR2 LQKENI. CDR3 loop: CASSIQVTGTQYF. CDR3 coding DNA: TGTGCCAGCTCTATACAGGTGACAGGGACCCAGTACTTC.

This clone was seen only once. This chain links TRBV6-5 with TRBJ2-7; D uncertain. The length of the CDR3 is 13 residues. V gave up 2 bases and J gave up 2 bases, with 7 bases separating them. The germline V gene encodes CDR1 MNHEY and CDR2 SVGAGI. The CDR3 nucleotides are TGTGCCAGCAGTTACGGCAGTCCCTACGAGCAGTACTTC. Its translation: CASSYGSPYEQYF.

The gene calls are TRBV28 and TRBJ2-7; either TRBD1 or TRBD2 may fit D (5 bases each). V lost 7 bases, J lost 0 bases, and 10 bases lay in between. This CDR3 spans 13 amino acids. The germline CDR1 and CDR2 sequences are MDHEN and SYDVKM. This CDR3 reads CASIAGSSYEQYF. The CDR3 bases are TGTGCCAGCATAGCAGGGAGCTCCTACGAGCAGTACTTC. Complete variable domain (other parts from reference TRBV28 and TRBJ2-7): DVKVTQSSRYLVKRTGEKVFLECVQDMDHENMFWYRQDPGLGLRLIYFSYDVKMKEKGDIPEGYSVSREKKERFSLILESASTNQTSMYLCASIAGSSYEQYFGPGTRLTVT.

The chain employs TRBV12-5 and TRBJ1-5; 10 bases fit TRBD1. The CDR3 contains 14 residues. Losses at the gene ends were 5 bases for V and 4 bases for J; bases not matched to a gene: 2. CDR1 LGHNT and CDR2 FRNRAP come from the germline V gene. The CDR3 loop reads CASGRTGGNQPQHF. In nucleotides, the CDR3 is TGTGCTAGTGGTCGGACAGGGGGAAATCAGCCCCAGCATTTT.

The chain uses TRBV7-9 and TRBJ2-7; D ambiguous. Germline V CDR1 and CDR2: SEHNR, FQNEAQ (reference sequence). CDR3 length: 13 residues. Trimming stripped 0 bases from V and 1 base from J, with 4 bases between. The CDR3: CASSLAGSYEQYF. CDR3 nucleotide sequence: TGTGCCAGCAGCTTAGCGGGTTCCTACGAGCAGTACTTC.